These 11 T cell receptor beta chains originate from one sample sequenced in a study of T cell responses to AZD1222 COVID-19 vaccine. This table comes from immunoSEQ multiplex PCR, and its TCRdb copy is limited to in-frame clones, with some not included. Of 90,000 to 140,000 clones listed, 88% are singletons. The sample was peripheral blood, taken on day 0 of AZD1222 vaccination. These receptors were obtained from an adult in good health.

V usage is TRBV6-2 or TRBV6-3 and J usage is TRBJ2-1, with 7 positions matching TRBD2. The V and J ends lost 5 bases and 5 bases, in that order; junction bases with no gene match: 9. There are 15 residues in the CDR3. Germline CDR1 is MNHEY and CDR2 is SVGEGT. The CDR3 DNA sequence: TGTGCCAGCAGTCGCCAAACTAGCGTTGACAATGAGCAGTTCTTC. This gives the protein CASSRQTSVDNEQFF.

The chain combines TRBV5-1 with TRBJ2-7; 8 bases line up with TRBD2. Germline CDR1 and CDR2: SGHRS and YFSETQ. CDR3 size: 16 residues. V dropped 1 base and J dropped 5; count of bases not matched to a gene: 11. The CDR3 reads CASSLYGGGLGNEQYF. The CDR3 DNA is TGCGCCAGCAGCTTGTATGGCGGGGGGCTCGGTAACGAGCAGTACTTC.

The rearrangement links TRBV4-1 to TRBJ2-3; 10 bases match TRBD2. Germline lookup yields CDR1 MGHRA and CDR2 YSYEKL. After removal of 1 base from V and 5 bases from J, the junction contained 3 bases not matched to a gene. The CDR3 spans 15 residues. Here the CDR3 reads CASSQASSGRDTQYF. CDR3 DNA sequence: TGCGCCAGCAGCCAAGCGTCTAGCGGGAGAGATACGCAGTATTTT.

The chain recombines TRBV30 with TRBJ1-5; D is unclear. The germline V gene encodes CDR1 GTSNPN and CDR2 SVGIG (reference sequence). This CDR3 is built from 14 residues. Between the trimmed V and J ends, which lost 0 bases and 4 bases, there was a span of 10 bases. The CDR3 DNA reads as TGTGCCTGGAGTGTCTCGACCGCGAATCAGCCCCAGCATTTT. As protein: CAWSVSTANQPQHF.

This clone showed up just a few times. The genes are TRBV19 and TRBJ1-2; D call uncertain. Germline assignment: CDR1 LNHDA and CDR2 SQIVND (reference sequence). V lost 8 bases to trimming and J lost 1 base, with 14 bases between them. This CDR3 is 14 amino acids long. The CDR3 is CASAEGGNNYGYTF. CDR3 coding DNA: TGTGCCAGTGCCGAGGGTGGAAATAACTATGGCTACACCTTC.

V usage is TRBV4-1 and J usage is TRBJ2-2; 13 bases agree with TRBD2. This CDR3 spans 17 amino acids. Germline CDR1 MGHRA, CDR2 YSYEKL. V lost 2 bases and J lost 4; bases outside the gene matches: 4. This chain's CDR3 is CASSQRTSGRGTGELFF. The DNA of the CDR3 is TGCGCCAGCAGCCAACGGACTAGCGGGAGAGGCACCGGGGAGCTGTTTTTT.

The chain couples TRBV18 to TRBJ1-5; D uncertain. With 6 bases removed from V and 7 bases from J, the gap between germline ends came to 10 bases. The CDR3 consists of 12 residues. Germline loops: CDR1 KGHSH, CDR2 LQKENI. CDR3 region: CASSREEQPQHF. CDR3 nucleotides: TGTGCCAGCTCGAGGGAGGAACAGCCCCAGCATTTT.

The CDR3 region has the DNA TGTGCCTGGAGGACGGGACAGCTGGTGGGGACCCAGTACTTC. Encoded protein: CAWRTGQLVGTQYF. The genes are TRBV30 and TRBJ2-5, with TRBD1 matching over 7 bases. Trimming removed 3 bases from V and 7 bases from J; junction bases left unmatched: 11. Germline values: CDR1 GTSNPN, CDR2 SVGIG (reference sequence). This CDR3 contains 14 residues.

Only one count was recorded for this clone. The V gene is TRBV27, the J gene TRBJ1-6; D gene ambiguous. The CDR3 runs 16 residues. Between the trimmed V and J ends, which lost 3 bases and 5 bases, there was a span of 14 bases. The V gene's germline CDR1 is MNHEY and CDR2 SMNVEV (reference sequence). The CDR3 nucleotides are TGTGCCAGCAGTTTGTTCAGGCCGACTAATAATTCACCCCTCCACTTT. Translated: CASSLFRPTNNSPLHF.

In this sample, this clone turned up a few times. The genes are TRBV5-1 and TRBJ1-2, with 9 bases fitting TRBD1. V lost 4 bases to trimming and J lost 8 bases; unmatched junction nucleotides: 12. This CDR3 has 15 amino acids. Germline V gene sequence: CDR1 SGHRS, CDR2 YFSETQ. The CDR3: CASSPDPGTGSGYTF. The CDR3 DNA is TGCGCCAGCAGCCCAGATCCCGGGACAGGGAGCGGCTACACCTTC.

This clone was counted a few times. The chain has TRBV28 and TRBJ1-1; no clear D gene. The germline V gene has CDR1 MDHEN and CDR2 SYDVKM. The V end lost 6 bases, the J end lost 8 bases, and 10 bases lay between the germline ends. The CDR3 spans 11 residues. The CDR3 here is CASSSPVEAFF. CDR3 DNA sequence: TGTGCCAGCAGCTCGCCAGTAGAAGCTTTCTTT.